The clone carrying this T cell receptor beta chain was picked up one time. These data are taken from a study of T cell changes during pregnancy in multiple sclerosis. V gave up 5 bases and J gave up 5 bases, with 22 bases separating them. The germline V gene encodes CDR1 MGHRA and CDR2 YSYEKL. This CDR3 has 16 residues. Data came from immunoSEQ multiplex PCR; TCRdb stores just in-frame clones and leaves some out. The table has about 46,000 clones, around 95% seen once. This TCR derives from a female donor with multiple sclerosis, enrolled in a pregnancy study. Here the sequenced sample was CD8+ T cells from peripheral blood mononuclear cells, taken after pregnancy. This rearrangement joins TRBV4-1 to TRBJ2-7, with D possibly TRBD2 on 5 matching bases. The CDR3 DNA follows: TGCGCCAGCAGCTCCGTTCCGGGAAGAAAGGTCGACGAGCAGTACTTC. Encoded protein: CASSSVPGRKVDEQYF.